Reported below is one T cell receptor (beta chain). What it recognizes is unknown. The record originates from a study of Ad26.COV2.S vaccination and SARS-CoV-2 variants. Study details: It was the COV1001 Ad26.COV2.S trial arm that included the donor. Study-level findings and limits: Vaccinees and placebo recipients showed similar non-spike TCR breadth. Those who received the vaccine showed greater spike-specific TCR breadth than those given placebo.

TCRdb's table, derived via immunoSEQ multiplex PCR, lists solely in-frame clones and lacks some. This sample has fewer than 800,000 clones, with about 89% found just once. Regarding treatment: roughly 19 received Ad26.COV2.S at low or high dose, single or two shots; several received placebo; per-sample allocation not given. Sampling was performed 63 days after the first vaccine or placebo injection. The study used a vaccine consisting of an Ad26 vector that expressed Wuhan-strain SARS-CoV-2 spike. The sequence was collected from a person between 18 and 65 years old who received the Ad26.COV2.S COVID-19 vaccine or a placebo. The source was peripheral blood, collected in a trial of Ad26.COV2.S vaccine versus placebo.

The CDR3 loop is CASSWEWEQGAGEQFF. CDR3 nucleotide sequence: TGCGCCAGCAGCTGGGAATGGGAACAGGGGGCCGGTGAGCAGTTCTTC. The chain employs TRBV5-1 and TRBJ2-1, with 9 bases identical to TRBD1. This CDR3 has 16 residues. V was clipped by 3 bases and J by 9 bases; unmatched bases: 13. Germline V CDR1 and CDR2: SGHRS, YFSETQ.